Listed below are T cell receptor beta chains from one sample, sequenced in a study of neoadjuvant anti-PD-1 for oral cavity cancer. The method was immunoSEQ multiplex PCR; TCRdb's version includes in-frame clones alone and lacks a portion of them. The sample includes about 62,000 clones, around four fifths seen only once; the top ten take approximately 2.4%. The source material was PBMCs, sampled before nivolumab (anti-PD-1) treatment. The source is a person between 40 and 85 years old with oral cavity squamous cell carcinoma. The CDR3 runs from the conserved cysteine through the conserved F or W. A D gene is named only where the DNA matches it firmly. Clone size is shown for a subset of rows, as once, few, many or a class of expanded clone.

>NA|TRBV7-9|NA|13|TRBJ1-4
CASSLSIGEKLFF
TGTGCCAGCAGCCTCTCGATAGGTGAAAAACTGTTTTTT
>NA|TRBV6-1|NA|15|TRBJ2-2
CASSFEDGATGELFF
TGTGCCAGCTCTTTTGAGGATGGAGCGACCGGGGAGCTGTTTTTT
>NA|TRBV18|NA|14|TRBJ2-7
CASSPHLQGWEQYF
TGTGCCAGCTCACCACACTTGCAAGGGTGGGAGCAGTACTTC
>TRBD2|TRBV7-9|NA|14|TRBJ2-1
CASSLASGINEQFF
TGTGCCAGCAGCTTAGCTAGCGGGATCAATGAGCAGTTCTTC
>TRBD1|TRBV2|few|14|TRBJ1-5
CASSGDRYRQPQHF
TGTGCCAGCAGTGGGGACAGATATAGGCAGCCCCAGCATTTT
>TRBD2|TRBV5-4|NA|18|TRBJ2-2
CASSGGGKLAGNTGELFF
TGTGCCAGCAGCGGTGGGGGTAAACTAGCGGGGAACACCGGGGAGCTGTTTTTT
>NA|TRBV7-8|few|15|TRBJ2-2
CASSLRSGSRGELFF
TGTGCCAGCAGCTTACGGTCTGGGTCCAGGGGGGAGCTGTTTTTT
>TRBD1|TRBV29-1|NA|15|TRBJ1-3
CSVRDRGFGGNTIYF
TGCAGCGTTAGGGACAGGGGATTTGGTGGAAACACCATATATTTT
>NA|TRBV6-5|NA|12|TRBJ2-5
CASSGAQETQYF
TGTGCCAGCAGTGGGGCCCAGGAGACCCAGTACTTC
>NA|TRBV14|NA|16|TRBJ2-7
CASSQGGLAVSYEQYF
TGTGCCAGCAGCCAGGGGGGGCTAGCGGTATCCTACGAGCAGTACTTC
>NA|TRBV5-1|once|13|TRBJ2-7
CASSLEGLGEQYF
TGCGCCAGCAGCTTAGAGGGACTGGGCGAGCAGTACTTC
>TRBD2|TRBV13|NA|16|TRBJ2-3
CASSSRTSGKGDTQYF
TGTGCCAGCAGTAGTAGGACTAGCGGGAAAGGAGATACGCAGTATTTT
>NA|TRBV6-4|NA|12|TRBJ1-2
CASSDKGWDYTF
TGTGCCAGCAGTGACAAGGGATGGGACTACACCTTC
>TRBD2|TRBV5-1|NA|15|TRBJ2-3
CASSLGSGGADTQYF
TGCGCCAGCAGCTTGGGTAGCGGGGGGGCTGATACGCAGTATTTT
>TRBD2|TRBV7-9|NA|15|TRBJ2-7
CASSFGAGGPYEQYF
TGTGCCAGCAGCTTCGGGGCGGGGGGCCCCTACGAGCAGTACTTC
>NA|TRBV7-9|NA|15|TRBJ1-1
CASSLTIRDGTEAFF
TGTGCCAGCAGCTTAACGATCAGGGACGGCACTGAAGCTTTCTTT
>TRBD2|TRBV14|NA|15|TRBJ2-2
CASSQGAGGTGELFF
TGTGCCAGCAGCCAAGGTGCGGGAGGCACCGGGGAGCTGTTTTTT